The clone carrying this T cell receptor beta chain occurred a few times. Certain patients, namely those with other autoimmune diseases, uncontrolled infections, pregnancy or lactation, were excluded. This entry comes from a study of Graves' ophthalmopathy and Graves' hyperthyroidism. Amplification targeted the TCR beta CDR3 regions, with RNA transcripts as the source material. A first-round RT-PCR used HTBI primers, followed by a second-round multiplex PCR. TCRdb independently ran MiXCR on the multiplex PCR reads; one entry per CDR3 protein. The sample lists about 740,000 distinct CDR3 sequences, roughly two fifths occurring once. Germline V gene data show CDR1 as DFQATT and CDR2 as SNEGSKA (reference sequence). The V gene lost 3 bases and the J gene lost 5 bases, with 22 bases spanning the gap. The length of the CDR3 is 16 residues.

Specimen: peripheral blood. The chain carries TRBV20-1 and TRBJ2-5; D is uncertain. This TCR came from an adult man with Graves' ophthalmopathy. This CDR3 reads CSASWCQRKYWETQYF. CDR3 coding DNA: TGCAGTGCTAGCTGGTGTCAGAGGAAATACTGGGAGACCCAGTACTTC.